A selection of T cell receptor beta chains follows, all from one sample in a study. TCRdb independently ran MiXCR on the 5' RACE reads; one entry per CDR3 protein. The sample holds more than 9,500 distinct CDR3 sequences, 45% to 60% seen once. The source material was tumor-infiltrating Tregs sorted from the breast tumor. The receptors stem from a female donor with breast cancer. The CDR3 runs from the conserved cysteine through the conserved F or W. The D gene is left open where the match is weak. Not every row has a clone size; where given, it reads once, few, many or a size class.

-	-	TRBV6-5	TRBJ1-1	TGTGCCAGCAGTTACGGTGCAGCCGAAGCTTTCTTT	CASSYGAAEAFF
TRBD1	-	TRBV10-3	TRBJ1-2	TGTGCCATCAGTGAGTCGACGGGACAGGGTGGCTACACCTTC	CAISESTGQGGYTF
-	-	TRBV10-3	TRBJ1-1	TGTGCCATCAGTGAGAGCCGGTTGGGGAGCACTGAAGCTTTCTTT	CAISESRLGSTEAFF
TRBD2	-	TRBV7-9	TRBJ2-7	TGTGCCAGCAGCATTAGCGGGAGTGGTGACGAGCAGTACTTC	CASSISGSGDEQYF
TRBD2	-	TRBV6-5	TRBJ2-1	TGTGCCAGCAGTAAACTAGCGGCCTACAATGAGCAGTTCTTC	CASSKLAAYNEQFF
TRBD2	medium-sized	TRBV7-2	TRBJ2-2	TGTGCCAGCAGCTTAGGTTTAGCGGGAGGGGCCGGGGAGCTGTTTTTT	CASSLGLAGGAGELFF
-	-	TRBV29-1	TRBJ1-1	TGCAGCGTTGAAAGAAGGACAAGAAACACTGAAGCTTTCTTT	CSVERRTRNTEAFF
-	medium-sized	TRBV12-3/TRBV12-4	TRBJ2-7	TGTGCCAGCAGTCTCTTTGACGGGATGGAGGGGCAGTACTTC	CASSLFDGMEGQYF
TRBD1	-	TRBV28	TRBJ2-2	TGTGCCAGCAGGGACCAGGACAGGGGGCTCTCCGGGGAGCTGTTTTTT	CASRDQDRGLSGELFF
TRBD1	-	TRBV5-1	TRBJ1-1	TGCGCCAGCAGCCTGGCCTCATTAAGACAGGGCAACACTGAAGCTTTCTTT	CASSLASLRQGNTEAFF
-	-	TRBV7-6	TRBJ2-1	TGTGCCAGCAGCTTAGCGGGCCAGTCACGAACCGAGTACAATGAGCAGTTCTTC	CASSLAGQSRTEYNEQFF
-	few	TRBV7-9	TRBJ1-1	TGTGCCAGCAGCCCGATGGGGGCATCCATGAACACTGAAGCTTTCTTT	CASSPMGASMNTEAFF
-	few	TRBV12-3/TRBV12-4	TRBJ1-1	TGTGCCAGCAGTTTTTTTGACGAAGCTTTCTTT	CASSFFDEAFF
-	-	TRBV5-1	TRBJ2-1	TGCGCCAGCAGCTTGAACACGTTGATGTCCGAGCAGTTCTTC	CASSLNTLMSEQFF
TRBD1	few	TRBV6-5	TRBJ1-2	TGTGCCAGCAGGAGAGGGACAGGGGCCTATGGCTACACCTTC	CASRRGTGAYGYTF
-	-	TRBV7-2	TRBJ1-3	TGTGCCAGCAGCTTAGTGACCCCGGACAGCGGAAACACCATATATTTT	CASSLVTPDSGNTIYF
-	-	TRBV7-9	TRBJ2-1	TGTGCCAGCAGCGGAGGACAGGGACTAGACAATGAGCAGTTCTTC	CASSGGQGLDNEQFF
-	medium-sized	TRBV20-1	TRBJ2-1	TGCAGTGCAGAGACAGTGAGCTCCTACAATGAGCAGTTCTTC	CSAETVSSYNEQFF
-	-	TRBV29-1	TRBJ2-1	TGCAGCGTTGATGGGGGAGTGGGGGGGCCGGTCGCTTTC	CSVDGGVGGPVAF
-	-	TRBV7-2	TRBJ2-7	TGTGCCAGCAGCTTAGTTGTCACCGCCTACGAGCAGTACTTC	CASSLVVTAYEQYF
-	-	TRBV7-6	TRBJ1-2	TGTGCCAGCAGCTCTCCCCGGACGAATGTTCTCTGGGGCTACACCTTC	CASSSPRTNVLWGYTF
-	-	TRBV5-1	TRBJ2-7	TGCGCCAGCAGCTACTCGCGAGCGGACTACGAGCAGTACTTC	CASSYSRADYEQYF
TRBD2	-	TRBV20-1	TRBJ2-1	TGCAGTGCTATACGGGCCCGGGGGGGTCACGATGAGCAGTTCTTC	CSAIRARGGHDEQFF